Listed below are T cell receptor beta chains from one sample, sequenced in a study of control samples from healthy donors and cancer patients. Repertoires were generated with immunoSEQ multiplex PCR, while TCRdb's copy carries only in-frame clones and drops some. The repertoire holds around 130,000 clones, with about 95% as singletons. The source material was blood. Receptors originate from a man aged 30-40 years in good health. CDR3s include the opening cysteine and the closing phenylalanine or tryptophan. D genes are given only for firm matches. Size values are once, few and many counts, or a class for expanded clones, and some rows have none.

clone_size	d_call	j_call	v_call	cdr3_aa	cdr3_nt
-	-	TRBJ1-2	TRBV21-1	CASSCLGGYGHNYGYTF	TGTGCCAGCAGCTGTCTGGGGGGCTACGGGCATAACTATGGCTACACCTTC
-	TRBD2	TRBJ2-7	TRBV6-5	CASSSGLAPYEQYF	TGTGCCAGCAGCTCGGGACTAGCCCCCTACGAGCAGTACTTC
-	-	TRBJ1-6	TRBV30	CAWGLTNAYNSPLHF	TGTGCCTGGGGACTCACGAACGCCTATAATTCACCCCTCCACTTT
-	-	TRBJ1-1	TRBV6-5	CASKDGQQEAFF	TGTGCCAGCAAGGACGGACAGCAAGAAGCTTTCTTT
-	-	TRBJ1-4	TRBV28	CASSLTVGGLFF	TGTGCCAGCAGTTTGACAGTGGGAGGCCTGTTTTTT
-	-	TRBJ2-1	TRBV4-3	CASSQQTGRYNEQFF	TGCGCCAGCAGCCAACAGACAGGGAGGTACAATGAGCAGTTCTTC
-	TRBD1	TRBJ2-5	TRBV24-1	CATSDRQGGQETQYF	TGTGCCACCAGTGACCGACAGGGGGGCCAAGAGACCCAGTACTTC
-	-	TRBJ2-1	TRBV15	CATSRDFGWGYNEQFF	TGTGCCACCAGCAGAGACTTTGGGTGGGGGTACAATGAGCAGTTCTTC
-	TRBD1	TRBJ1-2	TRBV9	CASSPFGQGAYGYTF	TGTGCCAGCAGCCCTTTTGGACAGGGGGCTTATGGCTACACCTTC
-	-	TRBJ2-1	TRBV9	CASSVGGPTNNEQFF	TGTGCCAGCAGCGTAGGCGGACCTACTAACAATGAGCAGTTCTTC
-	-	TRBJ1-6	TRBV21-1	CASSKRDSESYNSPLHF	TGTGCCAGCAGCAAACGGGACAGCGAATCCTATAATTCACCCCTCCACTTT
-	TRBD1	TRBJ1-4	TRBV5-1	CASSQGQQNEKLFF	TGCGCCAGCAGCCAGGGACAGCAAAATGAAAAACTGTTTTTT
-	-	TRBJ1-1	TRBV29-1	CSVDRGNTEAFF	TGCAGCGTTGATAGAGGGAACACTGAAGCTTTCTTT
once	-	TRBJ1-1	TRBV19	CASSHFQGRANTEAFF	TGTGCCAGTAGTCACTTCCAGGGCAGGGCGAACACTGAAGCTTTCTTT
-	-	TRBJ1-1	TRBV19	CASSIGRANTEAFF	TGTGCCAGTAGTATCGGCAGGGCGAACACTGAAGCTTTCTTT
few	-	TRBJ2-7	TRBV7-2	CASTVGHSPGGYEQYF	TGTGCCAGCACCGTAGGACACTCCCCGGGCGGGTACGAGCAGTACTTC
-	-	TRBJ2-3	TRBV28	CASSSRAGFSTDTQYF	TGTGCCAGCAGTTCTCGGGCAGGATTCTCCACAGATACGCAGTATTTT
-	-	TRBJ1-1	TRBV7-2	CASSLGSGMNTEAFF	TGTGCCAGCAGCTTAGGGAGCGGGATGAACACTGAAGCTTTCTTT
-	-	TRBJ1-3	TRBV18	CASSLSSSGATDTIYF	TGTGCCAGCTCATTATCATCGTCGGGGGCTACAGACACCATATATTTT
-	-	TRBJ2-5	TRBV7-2	CASSSRGVLYQETQYF	TGTGCCAGCAGCTCCAGGGGGGTTCTGTACCAAGAGACCCAGTACTTC
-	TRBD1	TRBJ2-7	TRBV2	CASSGMGQGFEQYF	TGTGCCAGCAGTGGAATGGGACAGGGATTCGAGCAGTACTTC
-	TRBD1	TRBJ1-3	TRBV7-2	CASSSPRTGRASGNTIYF	TGTGCCAGCAGCTCACCGCGGACAGGGAGGGCGTCTGGAAACACCATATATTTT
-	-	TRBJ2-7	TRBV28	CASSSPGSVKEQYF	TGTGCCAGCAGTTCCCCAGGGAGCGTGAAAGAGCAGTACTTC
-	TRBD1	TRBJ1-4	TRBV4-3	CASSLQRTGPDQLFF	TGCGCCAGCAGCCTCCAGAGGACAGGACCCGATCAACTGTTTTTT
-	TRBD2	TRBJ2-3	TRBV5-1	CASSSLSGGTDTQYF	TGCGCCAGCAGCTCCCTCAGCGGGGGAACAGATACGCAGTATTTT
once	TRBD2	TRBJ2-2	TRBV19	CASSMYSGGAPGELFF	TGTGCCAGTAGTATGTATAGCGGGGGGGCCCCCGGGGAGCTGTTTTTT
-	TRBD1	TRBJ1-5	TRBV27	CASSLSPGTGTNQPQHF	TGTGCCAGCAGTTTATCCCCCGGGACAGGGACGAATCAGCCCCAGCATTTT
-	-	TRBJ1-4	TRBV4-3	CASSQGLLAAEKLFF	TGCGCCAGCAGCCAAGGTCTCCTGGCGGCTGAAAAACTGTTTTTT
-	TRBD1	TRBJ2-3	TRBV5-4	CASSSGTGDLTDTQYF	TGTGCCAGCAGCAGCGGGACAGGGGATTTAACAGATACGCAGTATTTT
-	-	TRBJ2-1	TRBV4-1	CASSQEVEELGPYNEQFF	TGCGCCAGCAGCCAAGAAGTTGAGGAACTGGGGCCCTACAATGAGCAGTTCTTC
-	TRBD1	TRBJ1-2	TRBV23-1	CASSQSGRGYYGYTF	TGCGCCAGCAGTCAATCCGGCAGGGGGTACTATGGCTACACCTTC
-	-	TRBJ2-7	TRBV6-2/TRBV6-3	CASSTDRSSYEQYF	TGTGCCAGCAGTACCGACAGGAGCTCCTACGAGCAGTACTTC
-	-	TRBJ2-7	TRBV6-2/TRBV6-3	CASSYSVGSYEQYF	TGTGCCAGCAGTTACAGTGTTGGGTCCTACGAGCAGTACTTC
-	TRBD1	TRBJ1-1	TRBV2	CASSGTGGNTEAFF	TGTGCCAGCTCCGGGACAGGGGGGAACACTGAAGCTTTCTTT
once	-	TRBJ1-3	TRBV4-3	CASSPGEGGNTIYF	TGCGCCAGCAGCCCCGGAGAGGGAGGAAACACCATATATTTT
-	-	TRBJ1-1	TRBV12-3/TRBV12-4	CATQENTEAFF	TGTGCCACCCAGGAAAACACTGAAGCTTTCTTT
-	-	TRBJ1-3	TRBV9	CASSRTGSGNTIYF	TGTGCCAGCAGCCGTACAGGGTCTGGAAACACCATATATTTT
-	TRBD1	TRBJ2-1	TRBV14	CASSRLTGDSYNEQFF	TGTGCCAGCAGCCGTCTGACAGGGGACTCCTACAATGAGCAGTTCTTC
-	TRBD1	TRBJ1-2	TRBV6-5	CASSGGGGYTF	TGTGCCAGCTCAGGGGGGGGTGGCTACACCTTC
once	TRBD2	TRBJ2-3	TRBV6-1	CASSGGVGRGGTDTQYF	TGTGCCAGCAGTGGCGGGGTAGGGCGGGGGGGCACAGATACGCAGTATTTT
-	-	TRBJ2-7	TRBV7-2	CASSLAGSTVYEQYF	TGTGCCAGCAGCTTAGCTGGCAGCACCGTCTACGAGCAGTACTTC
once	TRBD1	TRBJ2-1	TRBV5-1	CASSSWTGSYNEQFF	TGCGCCAGCAGCTCATGGACAGGGTCCTACAATGAGCAGTTCTTC
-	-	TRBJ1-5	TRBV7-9	CASSLYYGPGKNQPQHF	TGTGCCAGCAGTCTTTACTACGGCCCAGGGAAAAATCAGCCCCAGCATTTT
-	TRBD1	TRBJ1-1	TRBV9	CASSPGGGLRDTEAFF	TGTGCCAGCAGCCCAGGGGGGGGCCTGCGAGACACTGAAGCTTTCTTT
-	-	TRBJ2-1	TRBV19	CASSGGFGGSSYNEQFF	TGTGCCAGTAGTGGGGGGTTTGGGGGTAGCTCCTACAATGAGCAGTTCTTC
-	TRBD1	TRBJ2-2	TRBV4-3	CASSQLYRGGAGELFF	TGCGCCAGCAGCCAGCTGTACAGGGGCGGCGCCGGGGAGCTGTTTTTT
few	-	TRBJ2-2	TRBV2	CASSASFLLRRHTRAGELFF	TGTGCCAGCAGTGCGAGTTTCCTTCTTCGGCGGCACACACGGGCCGGGGAGCTGTTTTTT
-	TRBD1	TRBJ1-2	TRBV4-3	CASSQDHRGNYGYTF	TGCGCCAGCAGCCAAGATCACAGGGGCAACTATGGCTACACCTTC
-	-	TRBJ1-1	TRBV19	CASSIIIGTEAFF	TGTGCCAGTAGTATAATAATCGGCACTGAAGCTTTCTTT
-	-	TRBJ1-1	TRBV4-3	CASSQVTRGEAFF	TGCGCCAGCAGCCAAGTGACCAGGGGCGAAGCTTTCTTT
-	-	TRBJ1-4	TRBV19	CASSIDLGTTNEKLFF	TGTGCCAGTAGTATAGATCTCGGGACAACTAATGAAAAACTGTTTTTT
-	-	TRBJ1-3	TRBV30	CAWSRTVSGNTIYF	TGTGCCTGGAGTCGGACAGTCTCTGGAAACACCATATATTTT
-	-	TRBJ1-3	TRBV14	CASSQAGSMAGNTIYF	TGTGCCAGCAGCCAAGCCGGGTCAATGGCTGGAAACACCATATATTTT